The TCR beta chain under discussion was sequenced for a study of vaccination effects on CD4 cells after COVID-19. Worth noting for this clone: Antigen unknown.

Some clones are missing from TCRdb's copy, which holds only in-frame ones; the method was immunoSEQ multiplex PCR. The sample includes some 31,000 clones, about two thirds seen only once; the top ten take around 3.8%. Upon completion of about 10 days in culture, CD4+ T cells were isolated. The CDR3 runs 13 residues. V gave up 0 bases and J gave up 2 bases, with 1 base separating them. Germline loops: CDR1 ENHRY, CDR2 SYGVKD. This chain uses TRBV10-3 with TRBJ2-2; unclear D gene. This receptor was taken from a human donor who received a COVID-19 vaccine. The source was CD4+ T cells from PBMCs cultured without peptide, collected before COVID-19 vaccination. The DNA for the CDR3 is TGTGCCATCAGTGAGTCTAACACCGGGGAGCTGTTTTTT. Translating gives CAISESNTGELFF.